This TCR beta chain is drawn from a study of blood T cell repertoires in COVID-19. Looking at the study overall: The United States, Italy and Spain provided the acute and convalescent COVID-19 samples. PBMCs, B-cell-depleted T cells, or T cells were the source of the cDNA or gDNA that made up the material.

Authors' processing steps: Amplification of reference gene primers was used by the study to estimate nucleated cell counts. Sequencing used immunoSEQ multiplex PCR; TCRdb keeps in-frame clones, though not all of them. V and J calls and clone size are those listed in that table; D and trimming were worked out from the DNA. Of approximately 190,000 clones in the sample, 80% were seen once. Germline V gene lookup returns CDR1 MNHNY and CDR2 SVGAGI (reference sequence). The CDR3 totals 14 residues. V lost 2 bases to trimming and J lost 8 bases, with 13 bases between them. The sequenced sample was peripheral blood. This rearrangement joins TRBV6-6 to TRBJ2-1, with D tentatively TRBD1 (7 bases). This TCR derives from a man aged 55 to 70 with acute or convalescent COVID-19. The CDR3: CASSYQGGLDEQFF. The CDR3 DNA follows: TGTGCCAGCAGTTACCAGGGGGGCCTCGATGAGCAGTTCTTC.